This TCR beta chain originates from a study of post-analysis software for immune sequencing data. Study information: Clinical courses comprised relapsing-remitting, secondary progressive and progressive-relapsing multiple sclerosis.

Every TCR beta cDNA library bore unique molecular identifiers. cDNA molecules numbering about 470,000 came from about 0.94 to 9.7 million T cells. Each CDR3 protein is one row after TCRdb ran MiXCR on the PCR reads. The table records about 430,000 distinct CDR3 sequences, more than 30% of them present only once. Only a few counts were recorded for this clonotype. Its antigen remains unidentified. This CDR3 is 16 amino acids long. Trimming removed 4 bases from V and 0 bases from J, with 15 bases in between. Germline values: CDR1 MNHNS, CDR2 SASEGT. Study-wide results and limits: Under F measure analysis, samples from one preparation batch co-clustered strongly. Compared with controls, patients had more of roughly five TRBV segments, including TRBV5-6, TRBV5-1 and TRBV20-1.

The chain is built from TRBV6-1 and TRBJ2-5; tentative D call: TRBD2 (6 bases). This TCR was recovered from a girl aged 2-9 years with multiple sclerosis. Sequencing was done on a sample of blood. The CDR3 region is CASSVGGIPYQETQYF. DNA for the CDR3: TGTGCCAGCAGTGTGGGAGGTATCCCCTACCAAGAGACCCAGTACTTC.